This TCR beta chain was observed in a study of response to subunit inactivated influenza vaccine. Details on this clonotype: Its antigen is still unknown.

One entry per CDR3 protein, called by TCRdb with MiXCR from the RT-PCR reads. The data contain hundreds of thousands of distinct CDR3 sequences, around 14% of them singletons. Trimming cost V 0 bases and J 6 bases; bases outside gene matches: 6. The germline V gene has CDR1 SGDLS and CDR2 YYNGEE. The length of the CDR3 is 15 residues. Findings and limits, study-wide: The authors put forward the suggestion that each seasonal influenza vaccination may bring in only a limited number of new T cells.

The sample in question was PBMCs from blood, obtained about 13 days after vaccination. The J gene is TRBJ2-5, the V gene TRBV9, with 9 nucleotides matching TRBD1. The sequence was collected from a man aged 45-60 years who received an inactivated influenza vaccine. CDR3 sequence reads: CASSVGMGTGQTQYF. CDR3 nucleotide sequence: TGTGCCAGCAGCGTAGGGATGGGGACAGGGCAGACCCAGTACTTC.